The 10 T cell receptor beta chains below come from one sample, sequenced in a study of cytomegalovirus exposure and HLA in healthy donors. 60 Vbeta and 13 Jbeta primers were used in PCR. Data came from immunoSEQ multiplex PCR; TCRdb stores just in-frame clones and leaves some out. Of approximately 200,000 clones in the sample, around three quarters were seen once. Specimen: PBMCs. These receptors all come from a man between 40 and 49 years old in good health and CMV-seronegative.

The chain employs TRBV6-5 and TRBJ2-7; D gene ambiguous. Trimming stripped 0 bases from V and 2 bases from J, with 14 bases between. The germline V gene has CDR1 MNHEY and CDR2 SVGAGI. The CDR3 is made up of 16 amino acids. This CDR3 reads CASSYSVVPSTYEQYF. DNA of the CDR3: TGTGCCAGCAGTTACTCCGTAGTACCCTCAACCTACGAGCAGTACTTC.

In nucleotides, the CDR3 is TGTGCCAGCAGTGGATACAGGGGGATCGGCTATGGCTACACCTTC. Translating it yields CASSGYRGIGYGYTF. The chain recombines TRBV6-1 with TRBJ1-2, with TRBD1 matching 8 bases. CDR3 length: 15 residues. The junction had 8 bases not matched to a gene; V was cut back by 4 bases and J by 4 bases. The germline V gene has CDR1 MNHNS and CDR2 SASEGT.

The chain couples TRBV2 to TRBJ2-3; the match to TRBD2 covers 7 bases. This CDR3 is built from 16 residues. J gave up 3 bases and V 2 bases, and 8 bases lay outside the gene matches. Germline assignment: CDR1 SNHLY and CDR2 FYNNEI. The CDR3 protein is CASSEPTRGGTDTQYF. The DNA for the CDR3 is TGTGCCAGCAGTGAACCCACCCGGGGAGGGACAGATACGCAGTATTTT.

V and J are TRBV7-2 and TRBJ1-3, with 7 positions matching TRBD1. This CDR3 contains 13 residues. With V trimmed by 1 base and J by 8 bases, 2 bases remained unmatched. Germline CDR1 reads SGHTA; CDR2 reads FQGNSA. This CDR3 is CASSLDRGYTIYF. In DNA, the CDR3 is TGTGCCAGCAGCTTAGACAGGGGTTACACCATATATTTT.

CDR3 loop: CAISGHLNTEAFF. The CDR3 region has the DNA TGTGCCATCAGTGGGCATTTGAACACTGAAGCTTTCTTT. The gene calls are TRBV10-3 and TRBJ1-1; no clear D gene. Germline CDR1 is ENHRY and CDR2 is SYGVKD. The ends were cut back, 4 bases at V and 0 bases at J, with 6 bases in the middle. This CDR3 comprises 13 residues.

The chain uses TRBV25-1 and TRBJ2-2; D is undetermined. Germline CDR1 and CDR2: MGHDK and SYGVNS. The CDR3 totals 15 residues. Trimming cost V 1 base and J 2 bases, with 8 bases left between them. CDR3 in amino acids: CASSELYSNTGELFF. Here the CDR3 DNA reads TGTGCCAGCAGTGAATTATACAGTAACACCGGGGAGCTGTTTTTT. Combining the CDR3 with reference TRBV25-1 and TRBJ2-2 gives the whole variable domain EADIYQTPRYLVIGTGKKITLECSQTMGHDKMYWYQQDPGMELHLIHYSYGVNSTEKGDLSSESTVSRIRTEHFPLTLESARPSHTSQYLCASSELYSNTGELFFGEGSRLTVL.

This chain uses TRBV7-6 with TRBJ1-2; possible D gene TRBD1, 5 bases. The germline CDR1 and CDR2 sequences are SGHVS and FNYEAQ. This CDR3 is built from 16 residues. Trimming cost V 0 bases and J 0 bases, with 11 bases left between them. The CDR3 DNA reads as TGTGCCAGCAGCTTAGCTTCAGGGAGGTCTAACTATGGCTACACCTTC. Translated: CASSLASGRSNYGYTF. Together with reference TRBV7-6 and TRBJ1-2, the CDR3 gives the full variable domain: GAGVSQSPRYKVTKRGQDVALRCDPISGHVSLYWYRQALGQGPEFLTYFNYEAQQDKSGLPNDRFSAERPEGSISTLTIQRTEQRDSAMYRCASSLASGRSNYGYTFGSGTRLTVV.

This chain links TRBV6-6 with TRBJ2-7, with a possible D match to TRBD2 (6 bases). Trimming pared 0 bases from V and 6 bases from J, leaving 12 bases between. This CDR3 has 14 amino acids. Germline V lookup: CDR1 MNHNY, CDR2 SVGAGI (reference sequence). The CDR3 reads CASSYSEGSGEQYF. CDR3 nucleotides: TGTGCCAGCAGTTACTCGGAGGGCTCAGGCGAGCAGTACTTC.

J is TRBJ2-1 and V is TRBV5-6; 7 bases are shared with TRBD1. The CDR3 has 12 amino acids. J was trimmed by 8 bases and V by 2 bases; bases with no gene match: 1. The germline V gene has CDR1 SGHDT and CDR2 YYEEEE. The DNA of the CDR3 is TGTGCCAGCAGCTTACAGGGGTATGAGCAGTTCTTC. Its protein is CASSLQGYEQFF.

The CDR3 sequence: CASSLGTETQYF. In nucleotides, the CDR3 is TGTGCCAGCAGCTTAGGGACTGAGACCCAGTACTTC. J is TRBJ2-5 and V is TRBV7-9, with D maybe TRBD2 (5 bases). The CDR3 totals 12 residues. V dropped 1 base and J dropped 5 bases, with 5 bases sitting between them. Germline values: CDR1 SEHNR, CDR2 FQNEAQ (reference sequence).